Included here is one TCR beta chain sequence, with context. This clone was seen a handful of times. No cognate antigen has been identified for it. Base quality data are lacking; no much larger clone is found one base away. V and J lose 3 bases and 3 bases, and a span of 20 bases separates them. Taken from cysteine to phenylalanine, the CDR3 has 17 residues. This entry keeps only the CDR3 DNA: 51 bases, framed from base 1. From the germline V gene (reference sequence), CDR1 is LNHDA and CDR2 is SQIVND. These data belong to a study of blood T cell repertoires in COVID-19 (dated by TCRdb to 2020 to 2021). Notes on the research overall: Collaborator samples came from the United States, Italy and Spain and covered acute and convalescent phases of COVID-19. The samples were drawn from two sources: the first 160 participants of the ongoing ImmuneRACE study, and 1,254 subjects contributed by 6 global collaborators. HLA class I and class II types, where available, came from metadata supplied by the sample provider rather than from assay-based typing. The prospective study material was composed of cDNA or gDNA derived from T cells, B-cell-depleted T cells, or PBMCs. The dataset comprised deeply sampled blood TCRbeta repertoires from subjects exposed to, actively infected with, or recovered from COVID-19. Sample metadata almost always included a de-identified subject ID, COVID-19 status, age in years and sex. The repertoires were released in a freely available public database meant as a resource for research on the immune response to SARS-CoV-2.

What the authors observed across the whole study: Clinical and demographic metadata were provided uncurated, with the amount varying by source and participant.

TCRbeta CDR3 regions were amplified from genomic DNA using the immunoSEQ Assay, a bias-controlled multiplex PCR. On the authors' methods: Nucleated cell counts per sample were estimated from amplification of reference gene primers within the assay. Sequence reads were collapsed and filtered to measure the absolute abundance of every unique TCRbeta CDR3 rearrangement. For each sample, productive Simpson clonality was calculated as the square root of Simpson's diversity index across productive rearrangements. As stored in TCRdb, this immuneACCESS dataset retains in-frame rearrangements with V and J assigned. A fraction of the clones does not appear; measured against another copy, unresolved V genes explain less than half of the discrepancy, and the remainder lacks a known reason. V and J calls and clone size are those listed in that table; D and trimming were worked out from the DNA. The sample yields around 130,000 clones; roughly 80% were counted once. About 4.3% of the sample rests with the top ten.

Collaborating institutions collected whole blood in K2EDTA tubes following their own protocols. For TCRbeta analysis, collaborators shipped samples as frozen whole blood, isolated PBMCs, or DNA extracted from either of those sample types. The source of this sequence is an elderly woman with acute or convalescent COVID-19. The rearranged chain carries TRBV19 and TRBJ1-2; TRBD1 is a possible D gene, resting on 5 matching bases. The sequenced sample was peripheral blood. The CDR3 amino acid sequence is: CASSIHRDWVLYYGYTF. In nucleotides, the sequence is TGTGCCAGTAGTATCCATCGGGACTGGGTACTTTACTATGGCTACACCTTC.